The 21 T cell receptor beta chains below come from one sample, sequenced in a study of Ad26.COV2.S vaccination and SARS-CoV-2 variants. This sample's treatment: 15 to 20 received Ad26.COV2.S at low or high dose, single or two shots; 5 received placebo; per-sample allocation not given. The samples date from day 63 after the first vaccine or placebo injection. The assay was immunoSEQ multiplex PCR, and TCRdb's table has in-frame clones only and misses some. Here the sample spans hundreds of thousands of clones, over 75% being singletons. Sample: peripheral blood, taken in a trial of Ad26.COV2.S vaccine versus placebo. The receptors come from a person between 18 and 65 years old who received the Ad26.COV2.S COVID-19 vaccine or a placebo.

This sequence joins TRBV9 and TRBJ2-6; D unresolved. Trimming removed 5 bases at V and 8 bases at J, with 8 bases between. Germline V lookup: CDR1 SGDLS, CDR2 YYNGEE. The CDR3 has 12 residues. The CDR3 coding sequence is TGTGCCAGCAGTATGGTCTCCAACGTCCTGACTTTC. Protein product: CASSMVSNVLTF.

V usage is TRBV19 and J usage is TRBJ2-5; possibly TRBD2 for D (7 bases). This CDR3 is built from 14 residues. Looked up from germline, CDR1 is LNHDA and CDR2 is SQIVND (reference sequence). Trimming shortened V by 7 bases and J by 5 bases, and 17 bases separated the two germline ends. The CDR3 spells CASTFGGGVETQYF. The CDR3 coding sequence is TGTGCCAGTACTTTTGGAGGGGGGGTGGAGACCCAGTACTTC.

The chain carries TRBV2 and TRBJ1-1, with D tentatively TRBD1 (6 bases). CDR3 size: 17 residues. The V and J ends lost 3 bases and 4 bases respectively, with 21 bases between them. Germline V gene lookup returns CDR1 SNHLY and CDR2 FYNNEI. The CDR3 coding sequence is TGTGCCAGCAGTGAGGGCGTGGGCAGGGGTACCCCCACTGAAGCTTTCTTT. Residues: CASSEGVGRGTPTEAFF.

The chain is built from TRBV21-1 and TRBJ2-5; TRBD2 is taken as the D call from the table, unchecked against the DNA. TRBV21-1 is annotated as a pseudogene. This CDR3 has 18 amino acids. CDR3 in DNA: TGTGCCAGCAGCAAAAGGAGACAGCGGGAGGGATGTAAAGAGACCCAGTACTTC. The encoded protein is CASSKRRQREGCKETQYF.

The chain is built from TRBV27 and TRBJ1-5; no clear D. The CDR3 covers 13 residues. V was pared by 3 bases and J by 6 bases, with 9 bases between. Germline CDR1 and CDR2: MNHEY and SMNVEV (reference sequence). The CDR3 protein is CASSFGRSQPQHF. The CDR3 coding sequence is TGTGCCAGCAGTTTTGGTCGTAGTCAGCCCCAGCATTTT.

The chain is built from TRBV3-1 (or the pseudogene TRBV3-2) and TRBJ2-5; D is unclear. The CDR3 consists of 15 residues. CDR1 is LGHDT, CDR2 YNNKEL, per germline (reference sequence). Trimming cost V 3 bases and J 4 bases, with 15 bases left between them. CDR3 protein: CASSQVQQSGETQYF. CDR3 DNA: TGTGCCAGCAGCCAGGTCCAGCAATCGGGAGAGACCCAGTACTTC.

The V gene is TRBV7-8, the J gene TRBJ2-3; D remains unclear. The germline gives CDR1 SGHVS, CDR2 FQNEAQ. The V and J ends lost 2 bases and 4 bases respectively, with 13 bases between them. The CDR3 loop spans 15 amino acids. CDR3 region: CASSLFTIQADTQYF. CDR3 DNA sequence: TGTGCCAGCAGCTTATTTACGATCCAAGCAGATACGCAGTATTTT.

This clone showed up just a few times. This sequence joins TRBV6-2 or TRBV6-3 and TRBJ2-2; TRBD1 matches at 8 bases. With V trimmed by 2 bases and J by 6 bases, 5 bases remained unmatched. The CDR3 is 15 residues long. Germline CDR1 and CDR2: MNHEY and SVGEGT. The CDR3 spells CASSYQDRVSGELFF. CDR3 nucleotides: TGTGCCAGCAGTTACCAGGACAGGGTCTCCGGGGAGCTGTTTTTT.

This chain connects TRBV3-1 (or the pseudogene TRBV3-2) to TRBJ2-7; the D gene is possibly TRBD1 (5 bases). The germline CDR1 and CDR2 sequences are LGHDT and YNNKEL (reference sequence). This CDR3 is built from 14 residues. Trimming pared 4 bases from V and 3 bases from J, leaving 13 bases between. DNA for the CDR3: TGTGCCAGCAGCCGACTGTCCGACAGCTACGAGCAGTACTTC. This gives the protein CASSRLSDSYEQYF.

This chain uses TRBV2 with TRBJ2-7; unclear D gene. The CDR3 has 15 amino acids. V was clipped by 2 bases and J by 7 bases, with 18 bases between them. Germline lookup yields CDR1 SNHLY and CDR2 FYNNEI. This chain's CDR3 is CASSEQIGTLGEQYF. The CDR3 region has the DNA TGTGCCAGCAGTGAACAGATCGGAACCTTGGGGGAGCAGTACTTC. The whole variable domain, remainder taken from reference TRBV2 and TRBJ2-7, is EPEVTQTPSHQVTQMGQEVILRCVPISNHLYFYWYRQILGQKVEFLVSFYNNEISEKSEIFDDQFSVERPDGSNFTLKIRSTKLEDSAMYFCASSEQIGTLGEQYFGPGTRLTVT.

This clone showed up just once. This chain connects TRBV27 to TRBJ1-4; 9 bases are shared with TRBD1. The V gene end was trimmed by 6 bases and the J gene end by 1 base; junction bases not matched to a gene: 15. The CDR3 totals 19 residues. CDR1 and CDR2 (germline): MNHEY, SMNVEV (reference sequence). The CDR3 DNA is TGTGCCAGCAGACAAAGGGGCCGGGACAGGGTGGAAACTAATGAAAAACTGTTTTTT. It is translated as CASRQRGRDRVETNEKLFF.

The rearrangement joins TRBV5-1 to TRBJ2-2; 8 nucleotides match TRBD1. The V gene's germline CDR1 is SGHRS and CDR2 YFSETQ. With 7 bases clipped from V and 2 bases from J, the junction kept 4 bases outside the gene matches. This CDR3 is built from 14 residues. The chain's CDR3 is CASQGTGNTGELFF. The CDR3 nucleotides are TGCGCCAGCCAAGGGACAGGAAACACCGGGGAGCTGTTTTTT. Combining the CDR3 with reference TRBV5-1 and TRBJ2-2 gives the whole variable domain KAGVTQTPRYLIKTRGQQVTLSCSPISGHRSVSWYQQTPGQGLQFLFEYFSETQRNKGNFPGRFSGRQFSNSRSEMNVSTLELGDSALYLCASQGTGNTGELFFGEGSRLTVL.

The chain is built from TRBV6-5 and TRBJ2-1; unclear D gene. This CDR3 comprises 11 residues. Germline V lookup: CDR1 MNHEY, CDR2 SVGAGI. Trimming removed 11 bases at V and 10 bases at J, with 15 bases between. The CDR3 sequence: CAASTVVEQFF. CDR3 in DNA: TGTGCCGCCAGTACGGTGGTCGAGCAGTTCTTC.

The chain links TRBV30 to TRBJ2-3, with 12 bases aligning to TRBD2. Germline CDR1 GTSNPN, CDR2 SVGIG (reference sequence). Trimming cost V 3 bases and J 2 bases; bases outside gene matches: 6. This CDR3 spans 16 amino acids. The chain's CDR3 is CAWRRGLAGTTDTQYF. The CDR3 DNA sequence: TGTGCCTGGAGGCGAGGACTAGCGGGGACCACAGATACGCAGTATTTT.

This chain connects TRBV7-9 to TRBJ2-3; 7 bases agree with TRBD2. Trimming cost V 4 bases and J 4 bases; bases outside gene matches: 8. Germline V gene lookup returns CDR1 SEHNR and CDR2 FQNEAQ (reference sequence). CDR3 length: 15 amino acids. The DNA for the CDR3 is TGTGCCAGCAGCTGGAACCCGGGGGGTGCAGATACGCAGTATTTT. Its translation is CASSWNPGGADTQYF.

This chain uses TRBV30 with TRBJ1-4; D remains ambiguous. Trimming pared 0 bases from V and 1 base from J, leaving 3 bases between. CDR3 length: 13 amino acids. Germline loops: CDR1 GTSNPN, CDR2 SVGIG (reference sequence). The CDR3 coding sequence is TGTGCCTGGAGTGTACTAACTAATGAAAAACTGTTTTTT. Its translation is CAWSVLTNEKLFF.

J is TRBJ1-2 and V is TRBV5-1, with a weak D call TRBD1 (5 bases). The CDR3 runs 16 residues. The germline CDR1 and CDR2 sequences are SGHRS and YFSETQ. Trimming left V 4 bases short and J 8 bases short, with 24 bases between. The CDR3 DNA follows: TGCGCCAGCAGCCTAGGGACGTCGCGTTCCTTAGGGGGCTACACCTTC. Its translation: CASSLGTSRSLGGYTF.

The rearrangement joins TRBV4-3 to TRBJ1-2; 8 nucleotides agree with TRBD1. This CDR3 is 17 amino acids long. In germline, CDR1 is LGHNA, CDR2 YSLEER. V was clipped by 1 base and J by 0 bases; unmatched bases: 7. CDR3 DNA sequence: TGCGCCAGCAGCCAAGGGGACAGGCCCCCAGCTAACTATGGCTACACCTTC. It encodes CASSQGDRPPANYGYTF.

This chain links TRBV29-1 with TRBJ2-3; TRBD2 matches 11 bases. CDR1 is SQVTM, CDR2 ANQGSEA, per germline. The CDR3 loop spans 18 amino acids. J was trimmed by 3 bases and V by 0 bases; bases with no gene match: 11. Here the CDR3 DNA reads TGCAGCGTTGAAGATCCGCTGCTTGCTAGCGGGAGGACAGATACGCAGTATTTT. Amino acids: CSVEDPLLASGRTDTQYF.

The chain combines TRBV6-2 or TRBV6-3 with TRBJ1-2; D is possibly TRBD1 (6 bases). CDR1 MNHEY and CDR2 SVGEGT come from the germline V gene. The CDR3 spans 15 residues. Trimming shortened V by 2 bases and J by 4 bases, and 14 bases separated the two germline ends. The CDR3 nucleotides are TGTGCCAGCAGTTACACAGGGCGCCTTATCTATGGCTACACCTTC. It encodes CASSYTGRLIYGYTF.

The rearrangement links TRBV27 to TRBJ2-7; 7 bases align to TRBD1. Germline CDR1 is MNHEY and CDR2 is SMNVEV (reference sequence). V lost 4 bases to trimming and J lost 0 bases; unmatched junction nucleotides: 6. CDR3 size: 15 residues. This CDR3 reads CASSYQGESSYEQYF. The CDR3 region has the DNA TGTGCCAGCAGTTATCAGGGGGAGAGCTCCTACGAGCAGTACTTC.